This entry concerns a single T cell receptor (beta chain). As yet, its antigen is unknown. The data were obtained in a study of T cells in Graves' hyperthyroidism and ophthalmopathy. This CDR3 is built from 16 residues. With 4 bases removed from V and 5 bases from J, the gap between germline ends came to 20 bases. The germline gives CDR1 PRHDT, CDR2 FYEKMQ (reference sequence). Template material for amplifying TCR beta CDR3 regions consisted of RNA transcripts. First-round RT-PCR targeting the TCR CDR3 was performed with the HTBI primer set. TCRdb ran MiXCR on the multiplex PCR reads and lists one entry per CDR3 protein. Among around 600,000 distinct CDR3 sequences, about 16% were seen once, and the ten largest hold around 3.5%. Findings of the study overall: Most clonotypes that expanded in the thyroid above 0.001 also showed up in blood.

The gene calls are TRBV13 and TRBJ1-2; TRBD1 is a possible D gene (6 bases). The specimen sequenced was blood. This receptor was taken from a woman aged 40 to 50 with Graves' ophthalmopathy. The CDR3 DNA is TGTGCCAGCAGCTCACCCGGGACACGAGCGCCGTATGGCTACACCTTC. Translating gives CASSSPGTRAPYGYTF. Combining the CDR3 with reference TRBV13 and TRBJ1-2 gives the whole variable domain AAGVIQSPRHLIKEKRETATLKCYPIPRHDTVYWYQQGPGQDPQFLISFYEKMQSDKGSIPDRFSAQQFSDYHSELNMSSLELGDSALYFCASSSPGTRAPYGYTFGSGTRLTVV.